The T cell receptor beta chain described here comes from a study of pediatric ulcerative colitis. Study context: Disease was pancolitis in six or seven and left-sided in two, histology-confirmed. Study-wide points: Ulcerative colitis patients shared more blood-rectal clones than controls. Two rectal clonotypes were found only in ulcerative colitis patients, all of them. Rectal pinch biopsies may include blood-derived T cells.

Sequencing used immunoSEQ multiplex PCR; TCRdb keeps in-frame clones, though not all of them. The table includes under 20,000 clones, roughly four fifths detected once. Of note for this clone: Its antigen is not identified.

The rectum was sampled with one to two pinch biopsies at colonoscopy. CDR3 length equals 14 residues. CDR1 is MRHNA and CDR2 is SNTAGT in the germline V gene. After removal of 6 bases from V and 3 bases from J, the junction contained 5 bases not matched to a gene. The TCR sequence derives from a boy younger than 18 with moderate ulcerative colitis. The gene calls are TRBV6-4 and TRBJ1-1, with 9 positions matching TRBD1. The specimen was gut tissue. CDR3 in amino acids: CASSLTGGDTEAFF. In DNA, the CDR3 is TGTGCCAGCAGCCTGACAGGGGGGGACACTGAAGCTTTCTTT.